These 23 T cell receptor beta chains share one sample of origin, sequenced in a study of T-cell memory formation after mild COVID-19. TCRdb fed the 5' RACE reads into MiXCR, producing one record per CDR3 protein. Of about 470,000 distinct CDR3 sequences in the sample, about 18% were seen once. The source material was PBMCs or a T cell subset sorted from them (not recorded which). The receptors derive from an adult woman who had mild COVID-19 (a few samples of this study predate the infection). Cell type and time point are not known.

This clonotype was seen a few times. The chain recombines TRBV15 with TRBJ1-4; 7 nucleotides align to TRBD1. V shed 5 bases and J 4 bases; nucleotides not matched to a gene: 4. The CDR3 runs to 14 residues. Germline CDR1 is LNHNV and CDR2 is YYDKDF (reference sequence). This chain's CDR3 is CATSSGQFNEKLFF. The CDR3, as DNA: TGTGCCACCAGCTCGGGACAGTTTAATGAAAAACTGTTTTTT.

V and J are TRBV7-9 and TRBJ2-7; D might be TRBD2 (5 bases). Germline V CDR1 and CDR2: SEHNR, FQNEAQ (reference sequence). This CDR3 has 14 residues. V was cut by 3 bases and J by 2 bases, with 11 bases left in between. The CDR3 protein is CASSLSERAYEQYF. In DNA, the CDR3 is TGTGCCAGCAGCTTGAGTGAGAGGGCCTACGAGCAGTACTTC.

The chain uses TRBV7-9 and TRBJ2-1; D is uncertain. Germline loops: CDR1 SEHNR, CDR2 FQNEAQ (reference sequence). The V and J ends lost 7 bases and 0 bases respectively, with 10 bases between them. CDR3 length equals 14 residues. The CDR3 sequence: CASTSVFSYNEQFF. The CDR3 DNA reads TGTGCCAGCACCTCGGTTTTCTCCTACAATGAGCAGTTCTTC.

This chain connects TRBV12-3 or TRBV12-4 to TRBJ1-1; D is unclear. The CDR3 spans 19 residues. Trimming cost V 2 bases and J 0 bases, with 22 bases left between them. In DNA, the CDR3 is TGTGCCAGCAGTTTACGTGCGTCTGGGGAGTGGTTGATGAACACTGAAGCTTTCTTT. Protein product: CASSLRASGEWLMNTEAFF.

The V and J genes are TRBV24-1 and TRBJ1-1; no definite D call. The CDR3 totals 13 residues. Trimming took off 7 bases at V and 2 bases at J, with 10 bases between the two ends. Germline values: CDR1 KGHDR, CDR2 SFDVKD. This CDR3 reads CATRGSHNTEAFF. The CDR3 region has the DNA TGTGCCACCAGGGGCTCGCATAACACTGAAGCTTTCTTT.

This clonotype was counted a few times. The chain combines TRBV20-1 with TRBJ2-3, with 8 bases lining up with TRBD2. CDR1 DFQATT and CDR2 SNEGSKA come from the germline V gene (reference sequence). The V and J ends lost 7 bases and 2 bases, in that order; junction bases with no gene match: 14. The CDR3 runs to 16 residues. This chain's CDR3 is CSVNRTGGQLTDTQYF. Written as DNA, the CDR3 is TGCAGTGTCAATCGAACGGGAGGGCAACTCACAGATACGCAGTATTTT.

This clonotype was seen a single time. CDR3 DNA: TGTGCCAGCAGTTCGCACCGACAGGGTCGGCAAGAGACCCAGTACTTC. Amino acid sequence: CASSSHRQGRQETQYF. The chain combines TRBV12-3 or TRBV12-4 with TRBJ2-5; 7 bases are a match to TRBD1. CDR3 length: 16 residues. The V and J ends lost 4 bases and 2 bases, in that order; junction bases with no gene match: 10.

J is TRBJ2-1 and V is TRBV3-1; 8 nucleotides align to TRBD2. Germline trimming cut 6 bases from V and 4 bases from J; bases unmatched to any gene: 8. The CDR3 is 15 residues long. The germline gives CDR1 LGHDT, CDR2 YNNKEL (reference sequence). Written as DNA, the CDR3 is TGTGCCAGCAGTCACACGGGACTAGGTTACAATGAGCAGTTCTTC. Its protein product is CASSHTGLGYNEQFF.

The rearrangement uses TRBV20-1 and TRBJ2-7; TRBD2 aligns across 9 bases. CDR1 and CDR2 (germline): DFQATT, SNEGSKA (reference sequence). V lost 6 bases to trimming and J lost 0 bases; unmatched junction nucleotides: 3. CDR3 size: 13 residues. The CDR3 here is CSARLAVSYEQYF. The CDR3 coding sequence is TGCAGTGCGAGACTAGCGGTCTCCTACGAGCAGTACTTC.

The table lists this clonotype with a few counts. The CDR3 DNA follows: TGTGCCAGCTCACGGGGGGACAGGGGGCTTAACAATGAGCAGTTCTTC. It yields the protein CASSRGDRGLNNEQFF. V usage is TRBV18 and J usage is TRBJ2-1, with 12 bases matching TRBD1. The CDR3 is made up of 16 amino acids. The trim removed 4 bases at V and 5 bases at J, leaving 6 bases unmatched. Per the germline V gene, CDR1 is KGHSH and CDR2 is LQKENI.

The V call is TRBV6-5, the J call TRBJ1-1; D gene unclear. Germline values: CDR1 MNHEY, CDR2 SVGAGI. The CDR3 has 15 residues. Trimming pared 0 bases from V and 7 bases from J, leaving 15 bases between. This CDR3 is CASSYSKARTREAFF. CDR3 nucleotides: TGTGCCAGCAGTTACTCGAAGGCCCGGACTCGTGAAGCTTTCTTT.

The chain joins TRBV28 to TRBJ2-7; D possibly uses TRBD1 or TRBD2 (5 bases each). CDR1 is MDHEN, CDR2 SYDVKM, per germline. V gave up 3 bases and J gave up 0 bases, with 12 bases separating them. This CDR3 has 15 residues. Here the CDR3 DNA reads TGTGCCAGCAGTTTTGGGACCAGCATCTCCTACGAGCAGTACTTC. Amino acids: CASSFGTSISYEQYF.

The chain is built from TRBV11-2 and TRBJ2-1, with 7 bases aligning to TRBD1. CDR3 length: 14 residues. Germline values: CDR1 SGHAT, CDR2 FQNNGV. Trimming took 5 bases from V and 7 from J; bases not matched to a gene: 8. CDR3 bases: TGTGCCAGCAGCATAGGGGGCGCGGGTAATGAGCAGTTCTTC. As protein: CASSIGGAGNEQFF.

This clonotype occurred a few times. The V gene is TRBV4-1, the J gene TRBJ1-4; D remains ambiguous. CDR1 MGHRA and CDR2 YSYEKL come from the germline V gene. V lost 4 bases and J 1 base, leaving 19 bases between the germline ends. The CDR3 contains 18 residues. The CDR3 spells CASSPPPAGPRTNEKLFF. The CDR3 DNA sequence: TGCGCCAGCAGCCCACCCCCAGCGGGTCCAAGAACTAATGAAAAACTGTTTTTT.

This clonotype was found a few times. The chain employs TRBV5-1 and TRBJ2-7, with D possibly being TRBD1 (5 bases). Trimming left V 4 bases short and J 1 base short, with 12 bases between. Germline assignment: CDR1 SGHRS and CDR2 YFSETQ. The CDR3 is 14 residues long. CDR3 residues: CASSPQGLSYEQYF. Here the CDR3 DNA reads TGCGCCAGCAGCCCTCAGGGATTATCCTACGAGCAGTACTTC.

This clonotype was counted a single time. This chain links TRBV5-6 with TRBJ2-7; D is undetermined. Germline CDR1 reads SGHDT; CDR2 reads YYEEEE. This CDR3 region has 12 residues. V was cut by 4 bases and J by 5 bases, with 10 bases left in between. The CDR3: CASSPLSDEQYF. CDR3 nucleotides: TGTGCCAGCAGCCCTCTATCAGACGAGCAGTACTTC.

This clonotype has a handful of counts. The genes are TRBV7-6 and TRBJ1-4; D is unclear. Trimming took off 1 base at V and 4 bases at J, with 10 bases between the two ends. CDR1 and CDR2 from the germline V gene are SGHVS and FNYEAQ. The CDR3 sequence is 15 residues long. CDR3 bases: TGTGCCAGCAGCTTAGTTGTGGGGTTTAATGAAAAACTGTTTTTT. Residues: CASSLVVGFNEKLFF.

The chain couples TRBV7-9 to TRBJ1-2; D call uncertain. The CDR3 loop spans 15 amino acids. Germline V gives CDR1 SEHNR, CDR2 FQNEAQ (reference sequence). Between the trimmed V and J ends, which lost 1 base and 5 bases, there was a span of 14 bases. This chain's CDR3 is CASSLGTAGGYGYTF. The CDR3, as DNA: TGTGCCAGCAGCTTAGGCACGGCAGGAGGATATGGCTACACCTTC.

As DNA, the CDR3 is TGTGCCTGGAGTTTACAGGGGGCGGGGGAGCAGTACTTC. Translation gives CAWSLQGAGEQYF. The genes are TRBV30 and TRBJ2-7; TRBD1 matches at 9 bases. Germline V gives CDR1 GTSNPN, CDR2 SVGIG (reference sequence). The CDR3 is 13 amino acids. The trim removed 2 bases at V and 7 bases at J, leaving 6 bases unmatched.

This clonotype appeared a few times. This chain links TRBV5-1 with TRBJ2-3; the D gene is possibly TRBD1 (6 bases). The CDR3 length is 14 residues. Germline values: CDR1 SGHRS, CDR2 YFSETQ. Trimming cost V 8 bases and J 4 bases, with 17 bases left between them. The CDR3 is CASNSQGRADTQYF. CDR3 sequence (DNA): TGCGCCAGTAACTCACAGGGTCGGGCAGATACGCAGTATTTT. Combining the CDR3 with reference TRBV5-1 and TRBJ2-3 gives the whole variable domain KAGVTQTPRYLIKTRGQQVTLSCSPISGHRSVSWYQQTPGQGLQFLFEYFSETQRNKGNFPGRFSGRQFSNSRSEMNVSTLELGDSALYLCASNSQGRADTQYFGPGTRLTVL.

This clonotype was detected a few times. The V and J genes are TRBV7-9 and TRBJ1-1, with no clear D. CDR3 size: 15 residues. Trimming pared 2 bases from V and 1 base from J, leaving 11 bases between. Germline V lookup: CDR1 SEHNR, CDR2 FQNEAQ (reference sequence). For the CDR3, the DNA is TGTGCCAGCAGCTTAATAGTTGGGGAGAACACTGAAGCTTTCTTT. Its translation is CASSLIVGENTEAFF. Looking up the rest from reference TRBV7-9 and TRBJ1-1 gives the full variable domain: DTGVSQNPRHKITKRGQNVTFRCDPISEHNRLYWYRQTLGQGPEFLTYFQNEAQLEKSRLLSDRFSAERPKGSFSTLEIQRTEQGDSAMYLCASSLIVGENTEAFFGQGTRLTVV.

The chain links TRBV14 to TRBJ1-1; TRBD1 matches 10 bases. Germline V gene lookup returns CDR1 SGHDN and CDR2 FVKESK. V lost 1 base and J lost 4; bases outside the gene matches: 12. The CDR3 is made up of 18 amino acids. CDR3 nucleotide sequence: TGTGCCAGCAGCCAAGTTTTCGGGACAGGGGCGATTAGCACTGAAGCTTTCTTT. Protein sequence: CASSQVFGTGAISTEAFF.

In the case of this clonotype: The junction differs from germline at one of its ends, possibly a read error. The chain couples TRBV7-6 to TRBJ2-1; 12 nucleotides agree with TRBD2. The CDR3 has 15 residues. Germline-derived CDR1 and CDR2 are SGHVS and FNYEAQ. The CDR3 protein is CASSPGLAGYNQQFF. The CDR3 coding sequence is TGTGCCAGCAGCCCTGGACTAGCGGGGTACAATCAGCAGTTCTTC.